This is a list of T cell receptor beta chains from one sample in a study of T-cell reconstitution after alpha-beta-depleted transplantation in children. TCRdb used MiXCR to reprocess the PCR reads, holding one entry per CDR3 protein. There are over 550,000 distinct CDR3 sequences in the sample; about 11% occur only once, and 3.5% to 5% lies in the top ten. The input for sequencing was PBMCs from the stem cell graft donor, taken from the stem cell graft. The receptors here all came from a human donor who donated a stem cell graft to a child with acute myeloid leukemia. Both conserved end residues are part of each CDR3. Each record gives: clone size, V gene, D gene, J gene, CDR3 protein, CDR3 DNA. A D gene is named only where the DNA matches it firmly. Some rows have no size entry. The others give once, few or many, or a class for an expanded clone.

size: -
V: TRBV4-2
D: TRBD2
J: TRBJ2-1
CDR3: CASSPVSGSSYNEQFF
DNA: TGTGCCAGCAGCCCCGTTAGCGGGAGCTCCTACAATGAGCAGTTCTTC

size: many
V: TRBV24-1
D: -
J: TRBJ2-7
CDR3: CATSDFGRDEQYF
DNA: TGTGCCACCAGTGATTTCGGCAGGGACGAGCAGTACTTC

size: many
V: TRBV25-1
D: TRBD2
J: TRBJ2-5
CDR3: CASSVRAGGAETQYF
DNA: TGTGCCAGCAGTGTTCGAGCGGGAGGAGCAGAGACCCAGTACTTC

size: many
V: TRBV19
D: -
J: TRBJ2-1
CDR3: CASSTREVRYEQFF
DNA: TGTGCCAGTAGTACGAGGGAAGTTAGGTATGAGCAGTTCTTC

size: many
V: TRBV27
D: TRBD1
J: TRBJ1-1
CDR3: CASSFEGTGGTEAFF
DNA: TGTGCCAGCAGTTTCGAAGGGACAGGGGGCACTGAAGCTTTCTTT

size: -
V: TRBV7-8
D: -
J: TRBJ1-1
CDR3: CASSPRVVGVNTEAFF
DNA: TGTGCCAGCAGCCCTCGCGTGGTCGGTGTGAACACTGAAGCTTTCTTT

size: -
V: TRBV25-1
D: -
J: TRBJ1-2
CDR3: CASSEFGLGEQGRNYGYTF
DNA: TGTGCCAGCAGTGAATTTGGGCTTGGCGAACAGGGACGGAACTATGGCTACACCTTC

size: few
V: TRBV27
D: -
J: TRBJ2-2
CDR3: CASSLGRWNTGELFF
DNA: TGTGCCAGCAGTTTAGGCCGATGGAACACCGGGGAGCTGTTTTTT

size: many
V: TRBV7-2
D: TRBD2
J: TRBJ2-1
CDR3: CASSPQKAGGSYNEQFF
DNA: TGTGCCAGCAGCCCCCAGAAAGCGGGAGGCTCCTACAATGAGCAGTTCTTC

size: few
V: TRBV4-3
D: -
J: TRBJ2-1
CDR3: CANSQGRLRESHNEQFF
DNA: TGCGCCAACAGCCAAGGAAGGTTACGGGAGTCCCACAATGAGCAGTTCTTC

size: few
V: TRBV7-9
D: TRBD1
J: TRBJ2-1
CDR3: CASSLGTGYYNEQFF
DNA: TGTGCCAGCAGCCTCGGGACAGGGTATTACAATGAGCAGTTCTTC

size: -
V: TRBV12-3/TRBV12-4
D: -
J: TRBJ2-7
CDR3: CASSLYDRNERYF
DNA: TGTGCCAGCAGTTTATACGACAGGAACGAGCGGTACTTC

size: few
V: TRBV12-3/TRBV12-4
D: TRBD2
J: TRBJ2-2
CDR3: CASSIGTSGELFF
DNA: TGTGCCAGCAGTATAGGGACTAGCGGGGAGCTGTTTTTT

size: -
V: TRBV20-1
D: -
J: TRBJ2-4
CDR3: CSARDRLIWTF
DNA: TGCAGTGCTAGAGATAGGTTGATTTGGACCTTC

size: many
V: TRBV7-2
D: -
J: TRBJ2-2
CDR3: CASSLRTSQNTGELFF
DNA: TGTGCCAGCAGCCTCAGGACATCCCAGAACACCGGGGAGCTGTTTTTT

size: many
V: TRBV29-1
D: -
J: TRBJ2-1
CDR3: CSVGKGLGNEQFF
DNA: TGCAGCGTTGGCAAGGGACTTGGCAATGAGCAGTTCTTC

size: many
V: TRBV4-2
D: TRBD2
J: TRBJ2-7
CDR3: CASSQDSGQGLARRYEQYF
DNA: TGTGCCAGCAGCCAAGATAGCGGGCAGGGCCTTGCTAGGCGTTACGAGCAGTACTTC

size: few
V: TRBV20-1
D: TRBD2
J: TRBJ2-3
CDR3: CSARDSRTSADTQYF
DNA: TGCAGTGCTAGAGATTCCCGGACTAGCGCAGATACGCAGTATTTT

size: few
V: TRBV29-1
D: TRBD1
J: TRBJ2-1
CDR3: CSVPQGPYNEQFF
DNA: TGCAGCGTTCCACAGGGGCCCTACAATGAGCAGTTCTTC

size: many
V: TRBV12-3/TRBV12-4
D: TRBD2
J: TRBJ2-5
CDR3: CASSPLSGRGETQYF
DNA: TGTGCCAGCAGTCCACTCAGCGGGAGGGGAGAGACCCAGTACTTC

size: many
V: TRBV20-1
D: -
J: TRBJ1-4
CDR3: CSARETGGEKLFF
DNA: TGCAGTGCTAGAGAGACAGGTGGAGAAAAACTGTTTTTT

size: -
V: TRBV28
D: -
J: TRBJ1-1
CDR3: CASSWGGFGNTEAFF
DNA: TGTGCCAGCAGTTGGGGGGGGTTCGGGAACACTGAAGCTTTCTTT

size: many
V: TRBV11-1
D: TRBD2
J: TRBJ2-1
CDR3: CASSLKARTSGPEQFF
DNA: TGTGCCAGCAGCTTAAAAGCAAGGACTAGCGGGCCTGAGCAGTTCTTC

size: -
V: TRBV27
D: TRBD1
J: TRBJ2-1
CDR3: CASTRWAGQGASEQFF
DNA: TGTGCCAGCACTCGTTGGGCGGGACAGGGGGCCAGTGAGCAGTTCTTC

size: few
V: TRBV18
D: -
J: TRBJ1-5
CDR3: CASSPPNNQPQHF
DNA: TGTGCCAGCTCACCACCGAACAATCAGCCCCAGCATTTT

size: many
V: TRBV28
D: -
J: TRBJ1-2
CDR3: CASRVPGPNYGYTF
DNA: TGTGCCAGCAGGGTCCCGGGACCCAACTATGGCTACACCTTC

size: -
V: TRBV6-5
D: -
J: TRBJ1-4
CDR3: CASSYLVGKDEKLFF
DNA: TGTGCCAGCAGTTACTTGGTGGGAAAGGATGAAAAACTGTTTTTT

size: -
V: TRBV27
D: TRBD2
J: TRBJ2-5
CDR3: CASSQTRGGQETQYF
DNA: TGTGCCAGCAGTCAAACCCGGGGGGGGCAGGAGACCCAGTACTTC

size: many
V: TRBV9
D: -
J: TRBJ2-5
CDR3: CASGGPQETQYF
DNA: TGTGCCAGCGGGGGACCACAAGAGACCCAGTACTTC

size: -
V: TRBV9
D: -
J: TRBJ1-3
CDR3: CASSVAASGLASGNTIYF
DNA: TGTGCCAGCAGCGTAGCTGCCTCGGGGTTAGCATCTGGAAACACCATATATTTT

size: few
V: TRBV2
D: TRBD1
J: TRBJ2-5
CDR3: CASTRDREETQYF
DNA: TGTGCCAGCACGAGGGACAGGGAGGAGACCCAGTACTTC

size: many
V: TRBV4-3
D: TRBD1
J: TRBJ1-1
CDR3: CASSLRTGGLTEAFF
DNA: TGCGCCAGCAGCTTAAGGACAGGGGGCTTAACTGAAGCTTTCTTT

size: few
V: TRBV25-1
D: -
J: TRBJ1-5
CDR3: CATSVGGNQPQHF
DNA: TGTGCCACTTCGGTGGGGGGCAATCAGCCCCAGCATTTT

size: -
V: TRBV24-1
D: -
J: TRBJ2-3
CDR3: CATSEGMRRGDAQYF
DNA: TGTGCCACCAGTGAAGGGATGAGGAGGGGAGATGCGCAGTATTTT

size: -
V: TRBV2
D: -
J: TRBJ2-1
CDR3: CASKWDGSYNEQFF
DNA: TGTGCCAGCAAGTGGGACGGATCCTACAATGAGCAGTTCTTC

size: many
V: TRBV12-3/TRBV12-4
D: -
J: TRBJ1-1
CDR3: CASTRTQNTEAFF
DNA: TGTGCCAGCACCCGGACCCAGAACACTGAAGCTTTCTTT

size: few
V: TRBV3-1
D: -
J: TRBJ2-3
CDR3: CASSALRLVRTDTQYF
DNA: TGTGCCAGCAGCGCCTTACGACTAGTACGCACAGATACGCAGTATTTT

size: -
V: TRBV3-1
D: -
J: TRBJ2-4
CDR3: CASSQDKRELAKNIQYF
DNA: TGTGCCAGCAGCCAAGATAAGAGGGAGCTAGCCAAAAACATTCAGTACTTC

size: few
V: TRBV15
D: -
J: TRBJ1-5
CDR3: CATNREGNQPQHF
DNA: TGTGCCACCAACAGGGAGGGCAATCAGCCCCAGCATTTT

size: -
V: TRBV29-1
D: TRBD1
J: TRBJ1-1
CDR3: CSVKDRPNTEAFF
DNA: TGCAGCGTGAAGGACAGGCCGAACACTGAAGCTTTCTTT

size: -
V: TRBV12-3/TRBV12-4
D: -
J: TRBJ1-6
CDR3: CASSIRDIANSPLHF
DNA: TGTGCCAGCAGTATCAGGGACATTGCCAATTCACCCCTCCACTTT

size: many
V: TRBV28
D: TRBD1
J: TRBJ2-7
CDR3: CASSLTGAKAIYEQYF
DNA: TGTGCCAGCAGTCTGACAGGGGCGAAAGCAATCTACGAGCAGTACTTC

size: few
V: TRBV7-2
D: TRBD1
J: TRBJ2-2
CDR3: CASSLRGTGIGGELFF
DNA: TGTGCCAGCAGCCTTCGAGGGACAGGGATCGGCGGGGAGCTGTTTTTT

size: -
V: TRBV7-2
D: -
J: TRBJ2-1
CDR3: CASSHGYRNYNEQFF
DNA: TGTGCCAGCAGTCACGGGTATAGAAACTACAATGAGCAGTTCTTC

size: -
V: TRBV9
D: -
J: TRBJ2-2
CDR3: CASSEGGTHTGELFF
DNA: TGTGCCAGCAGCGAGGGGGGGACTCACACCGGGGAGCTGTTTTTT

size: many
V: TRBV12-3/TRBV12-4
D: TRBD1
J: TRBJ2-7
CDR3: CASRGTGLYEQYF
DNA: TGTGCCAGCAGGGGGACAGGACTCTACGAGCAGTACTTC

size: few
V: TRBV12-3/TRBV12-4
D: TRBD1
J: TRBJ2-2
CDR3: CAINLIPGTESTGELFF
DNA: TGTGCCATCAACCTAATCCCCGGGACAGAAAGTACCGGGGAGCTGTTTTTT

size: few
V: TRBV27
D: -
J: TRBJ2-7
CDR3: CASSFGLDWHF
DNA: TGTGCCAGCAGTTTCGGTCTCGACTGGCATTTC